This T cell receptor (beta chain) came from a study of control samples from healthy donors and cancer patients. There are 15 residues in the CDR3. Some clones are missing from TCRdb's copy, which holds only in-frame ones; the method was immunoSEQ multiplex PCR. The repertoire holds just over 80,000 clones, with about 90% as singletons. The TCR originated in a man aged 50 to 60 in good health. The chain is built from TRBV12-2 and TRBJ1-2. TRBV12-2 represents a pseudogene. Sequencing was carried out using blood. CDR3 sequence reads: CASRCPSTGRDGYTF. The CDR3 DNA reads as TGTGCAAGTCGCTGCCCGTCGACAGGGAGGGATGGCTACACCTTC.